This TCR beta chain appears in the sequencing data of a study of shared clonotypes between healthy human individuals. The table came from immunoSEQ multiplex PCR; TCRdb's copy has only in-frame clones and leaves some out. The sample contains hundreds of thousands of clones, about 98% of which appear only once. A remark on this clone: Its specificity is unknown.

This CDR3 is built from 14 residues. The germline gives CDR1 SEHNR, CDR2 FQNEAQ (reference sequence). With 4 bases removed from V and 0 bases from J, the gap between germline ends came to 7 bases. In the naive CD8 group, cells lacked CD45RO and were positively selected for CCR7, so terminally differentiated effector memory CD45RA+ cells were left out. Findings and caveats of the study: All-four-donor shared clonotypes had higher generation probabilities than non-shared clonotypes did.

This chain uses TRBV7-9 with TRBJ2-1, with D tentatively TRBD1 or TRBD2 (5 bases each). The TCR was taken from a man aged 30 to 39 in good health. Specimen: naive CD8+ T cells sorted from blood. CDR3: CASSSGTSYNEQFF. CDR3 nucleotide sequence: TGTGCCAGCAGCTCCGGGACCTCCTACAATGAGCAGTTCTTC.